These 10 T cell receptor beta chains were all obtained from the same sample, sequenced in a study of blood T cell repertoires in COVID-19. TCRdb keeps only in-frame clones here, not all; method: immunoSEQ multiplex PCR. The table records about 200,000 clones, roughly 89% of them present only once. Sequencing was done on a sample of PBMCs or T cells enriched from blood (not recorded which). These receptors originate from a woman aged 25-40 years who had been exposed to COVID-19.

The J gene is TRBJ2-3, the V gene TRBV6-4; weak D call: TRBD2 (6 bases). This CDR3 comprises 15 residues. The V end lost 0 bases, the J end lost 0 bases, and 7 bases lay between the germline ends. Germline V CDR1 and CDR2: MRHNA, SNTAGT. CDR3 nucleotides: TGTGCCAGCAGTGACTCGGGGGGTAGCACAGATACGCAGTATTTT. This translates into CASSDSGGSTDTQYF.

The chain couples TRBV2 to TRBJ1-5; the D gene is possibly TRBD1 (6 bases). The CDR3 consists of 17 residues. The germline CDR1 and CDR2 sequences are SNHLY and FYNNEI. The V gene lost 0 bases and the J gene lost 2 bases, with 14 bases spanning the gap. CDR3 loop: CASSEAEGGGGNQPQHF. The CDR3, as DNA: TGTGCCAGCAGTGAAGCAGAGGGAGGGGGAGGCAATCAGCCCCAGCATTTT.

A single count supports this clone. The DNA of the CDR3 is TGTGCCAGCAGTGAAAGGGGGGACAGGATCCACGAGCAGTACTTC. As protein: CASSERGDRIHEQYF. The chain uses TRBV6-1 and TRBJ2-7, with 8 bases fitting TRBD1. CDR1 and CDR2 from the germline V gene are MNHNS and SASEGT. This CDR3 is built from 15 residues. V dropped 2 bases and J dropped 5; count of bases not matched to a gene: 8.

The genes are TRBV6-5 and TRBJ1-1; D is undetermined. With 2 bases removed from V and 3 bases from J, the gap between germline ends came to 7 bases. This CDR3 has 13 amino acids. CDR1 is MNHEY and CDR2 is SVGAGI in the germline V gene. The CDR3 loop is CASSYGGDTEAFF. The CDR3 DNA is TGTGCCAGCAGTTACGGCGGGGACACTGAAGCTTTCTTT.

V and J are TRBV5-1 and TRBJ2-2; the D gene is possibly TRBD1 (6 bases). Germline V gene sequence: CDR1 SGHRS, CDR2 YFSETQ. This CDR3 spans 18 amino acids. V was cut by 1 base and J by 0 bases, with 16 bases left in between. The CDR3 DNA sequence: TGCGCCAGCAGCTTGACCCCCTCGGGGACATCGAACACCGGGGAGCTGTTTTTT. Its translation: CASSLTPSGTSNTGELFF.

This clone has a handful of counts. The rearrangement uses TRBV15 and TRBJ2-2; D not resolved. There are 14 residues in the CDR3. CDR1 and CDR2 (germline): LNHNV, YYDKDF (reference sequence). The germline V and J ends were trimmed by 5 bases and 5 bases, with 12 bases remaining between them. This CDR3 reads CATSGLAETGELFF. In nucleotides, the CDR3 is TGTGCCACCAGCGGTCTGGCGGAGACCGGGGAGCTGTTTTTT. Supplemented by reference TRBV15 and TRBJ2-2, the full variable domain reads DAMVIQNPRYQVTQFGKPVTLSCSQTLNHNVMYWYQQKSSQAPKLLFHYYDKDFNNEADTPDNFQSRRPNTSFCFLDIRSPGLGDTAMYLCATSGLAETGELFFGEGSRLTVL.

This chain connects TRBV18 to TRBJ2-5, with 8 bases aligning to TRBD1. This CDR3 has 15 residues. V lost 0 bases to trimming and J lost 4 bases; unmatched junction nucleotides: 4. Germline V gives CDR1 KGHSH, CDR2 LQKENI. DNA for the CDR3: TGTGCCAGCTCACCACCGTACAGGGGGGTAGAGACCCAGTACTTC. Encoded protein: CASSPPYRGVETQYF.

The V gene is TRBV9, the J gene TRBJ2-1; 14 positions agree with TRBD2. Trimming took 2 bases from V and 8 from J; bases not matched to a gene: 12. CDR1 is SGDLS, CDR2 YYNGEE, per germline. CDR3 length equals 18 residues. This CDR3 is CASSVLRLAGGPLDEQFF. The CDR3 region has the DNA TGTGCCAGCAGCGTCCTCCGACTAGCGGGGGGGCCACTCGATGAGCAGTTCTTC.

This clone was detected many times. The rearrangement joins TRBV5-1 to TRBJ2-5, with a weak D call TRBD1 (5 bases). The germline V gene has CDR1 SGHRS and CDR2 YFSETQ. The CDR3 covers 14 residues. With 4 bases removed from V and 5 bases from J, the gap between germline ends came to 15 bases. In nucleotides, the CDR3 is TGCGCCAGCAGCCCGGCAGGGTATTTGGAGACCCAGTACTTC. This translates into CASSPAGYLETQYF.

The chain joins TRBV7-2 to TRBJ1-5; 7 bases match TRBD1. The V and J ends lost 2 bases and 4 bases, in that order; junction bases with no gene match: 11. The V gene's germline CDR1 is SGHTA and CDR2 FQGNSA. The CDR3 spans 17 residues. The CDR3 is CASSLFPNRDSNQPQHF. DNA for the CDR3: TGTGCCAGCAGCTTATTTCCTAACCGGGACAGTAATCAGCCCCAGCATTTT.